This entry features one T cell receptor (beta chain) sequence. Original data processing: Amplification from reference gene primers served as the basis for estimated nucleated cell counts. Only in-frame clones appear in the TCRdb table, and some are missing; sequencing was by immunoSEQ multiplex PCR. The D gene and trimming were derived from the DNA, and the V and J assignments and clone size from that table. Of 300,000 to 400,000 clones in the sample, approximately 90% were seen once. This sample is drawn from a study of blood T cell repertoires in COVID-19. Study-wide context: Specimens from acute and convalescent COVID-19 originated in the United States, Italy and Spain. T cells, B-cell-depleted T cells, or PBMCs supplied cDNA or gDNA.

Deletions cut 4 bases from V and 11 bases from J, with 12 bases between. Germline assignment: CDR1 SEHNR and CDR2 FQNEAQ (reference sequence). The CDR3 has 13 residues. The V and J genes are TRBV7-9 and TRBJ1-6; D is possibly TRBD1 (5 bases). Sequencing used peripheral blood. This receptor was taken from a young woman who had recovered from COVID-19. This CDR3 is CASSSSGGAPLHF. The CDR3 coding sequence is TGTGCCAGCAGCTCAAGTGGGGGGGCACCCCTCCACTTT. The variable domain in full, with the rest retrieved from reference TRBV7-9 and TRBJ1-6, is DTGVSQNPRHKITKRGQNVTFRCDPISEHNRLYWYRQTLGQGPEFLTYFQNEAQLEKSRLLSDRFSAERPKGSFSTLEIQRTEQGDSAMYLCASSSSGGAPLHFGNGTRLTVT.